Listed below are T cell receptor beta chains from one sample, sequenced in a study of blood T cell repertoires in COVID-19. The repertoire was sequenced with immunoSEQ multiplex PCR; TCRdb's copy has only in-frame clones and lacks some. This sample has 400,000 or so clones, with 70% to 90% found just once. The specimen was peripheral blood. Receptors originate from a human donor in a cohort sampled during active COVID-19. Both conserved end residues are part of each CDR3.

v_gene	j_gene	CDR3aa
TRBV23-1	TRBJ2-6	CASSPGQGEGANVLTF
TRBV10-3	TRBJ1-1	CAISDHRMNTEAFF
TRBV3-1/TRBV3-2	TRBJ2-5	CASSQAAGLAGETQYF
TRBV7-2	TRBJ2-3	CASSSHGTSGSTDTQYF
TRBV3-1/TRBV3-2	TRBJ1-1	CASSQGVGITEAFF
TRBV28	TRBJ2-1	CASSLSGRPGDEQFF
TRBV6-5	TRBJ2-5	CASSDRAVETQYF
TRBV5-1	TRBJ2-2	CASSDGNQGVSSGELFF
TRBV2	TRBJ2-7	CASTPNPGLAGYEQYF
TRBV5-1	TRBJ2-5	CASSLGRGRETQYF
TRBV9	TRBJ1-2	CASSATAGTQGTYGYTF
TRBV3-1/TRBV3-2	TRBJ1-6	CASSRDRDSPLHF
TRBV6-5	TRBJ2-3	CASSYGGSTDTQYF
TRBV6-6	TRBJ1-4	CASSASGIATNEKLFF
TRBV6-5	TRBJ2-2	CASSLWGQVTGELFF
TRBV6-5	TRBJ2-1	CASSYGGHNNEQFF
TRBV27	TRBJ1-2	CASSLSRTIKSYTF
TRBV3-1/TRBV3-2	TRBJ1-3	CASSQSRAGNTIYF
TRBV2	TRBJ2-3	CAAVYQGAAPDTQYF
TRBV27	TRBJ2-1	CASSWDRVSRANEQFF
TRBV2	TRBJ1-2	CASSEGGTYGYTF
TRBV3-1/TRBV3-2	TRBJ1-6	CASSPAGSPLHF
TRBV4-2	TRBJ1-3	CASSQGVNTIYF
TRBV19	TRBJ1-2	CASTPTGGPGGYTF
TRBV21-1	TRBJ1-2	CASSVRVTYGYTF
TRBV28	TRBJ1-1	CASSFSGQGGEAFF
TRBV2	TRBJ2-3	CATRLDRDLITDTQYF
TRBV28	TRBJ2-2	CASLQGYTGELFF
TRBV18	TRBJ2-6	CASSRPLQGAPGANVLTF
TRBV18	TRBJ1-1	CASSPLSTGVTEAFF
TRBV11-3	TRBJ2-1	CASSLGRNEQFF
TRBV6-5	TRBJ1-6	CASFRDNHNSPLHF
TRBV19	TRBJ1-5	CASSRETVASNQPQHF
TRBV2	TRBJ1-5	CASSPQGRNQPQHF
TRBV6-5	TRBJ2-2	CASRTGREAGELFF
TRBV29-1	TRBJ2-7	CSVGLDSDEQYF
TRBV7-8	TRBJ2-1	CASSLASSNLLEQFF
TRBV19	TRBJ2-1	CASRQGLFLHNEQFF
TRBV7-9	TRBJ2-1	CASSPGAGVAYNEQFF
TRBV10-3	TRBJ2-5	CAISIGLAGVGTQYF
TRBV28	TRBJ1-1	CASIQSRRAFF
TRBV28	TRBJ2-3	CASSFSAGGGTDTQYF
TRBV30	TRBJ1-3	CAWRPLRGVDTIYF
TRBV18	TRBJ2-1	CASSEQGYNEQFF
TRBV28	TRBJ2-1	CASSTSREAPPYNEQFF
TRBV7-8	TRBJ1-6	CASSFAAGTASSYNSPLHF
TRBV29-1	TRBJ2-7	CSVEGDRDGYEQYF
TRBV5-4	TRBJ1-2	CASSLTGNYLGGYTF
TRBV12-3/TRBV12-4	TRBJ2-7	CASSLGLSYEQYF
TRBV4-1	TRBJ1-3	CASSPETGYIYGNTIYF
TRBV19	TRBJ1-4	CASSMGMVGQGAEKLFF
TRBV3-1/TRBV3-2	TRBJ1-2	CASSLPGQGRGYTF
TRBV6-6	TRBJ2-3	CASSLASRTSTDTQYF
TRBV6-1	TRBJ1-2	CASSDRDRYYGYTF
TRBV4-1	TRBJ1-6	CASSQKYLGSDTNSPLHF
TRBV30	TRBJ2-7	CAWSDSHGYEQYF
TRBV6-5	TRBJ1-2	CASSYSSRADYGYTF
TRBV5-1	TRBJ2-7	CASSSQGSTYEQYF
TRBV9	TRBJ1-3	CASSPHLGTVASGNTIYF